This T cell receptor beta chain was found in a study of OX40 agonist ivuxolimab in advanced cancers. Across the whole study: The dose of intravenous ivuxolimab that patients received every 2 weeks ranged from 0.01 to 10 mg/kg. Partial responses were achieved by three patients: one hepatocellular carcinoma, two cutaneous melanoma. Whole-study findings and limits: The study observed clonal expansion of CD4+ and CD8+ blood T cells by week 6 at 0.1 to 3.0 mg/kg.

A remark on this clone: The antigen is not known.

If patients had autoimmune disease history or systemic immunosuppression, they were excluded. This CDR3 region has 12 residues. Trimming cost V 1 base and J 5 bases, with 6 bases left between them. From germline, CDR1 is SEHNR and CDR2 FQNEAQ (reference sequence). Method: immunoSEQ multiplex PCR; TCRdb's copy keeps in-frame clones and lacks some. The sample records approximately 98,000 clones, roughly 80% being singletons. This clonotype originated in an adult with an advanced solid tumor such as melanoma, head and neck, liver or kidney cancer. The sequencing used CD4+ or CD8+ T cells sorted from blood, collected in a trial of the OX40 agonist ivuxolimab. The V gene is TRBV7-9, the J gene TRBJ2-7; D unresolved. The CDR3 loop reads CASSLVQDEQYF. CDR3 DNA sequence: TGTGCCAGCAGCTTAGTCCAGGACGAGCAGTACTTC.